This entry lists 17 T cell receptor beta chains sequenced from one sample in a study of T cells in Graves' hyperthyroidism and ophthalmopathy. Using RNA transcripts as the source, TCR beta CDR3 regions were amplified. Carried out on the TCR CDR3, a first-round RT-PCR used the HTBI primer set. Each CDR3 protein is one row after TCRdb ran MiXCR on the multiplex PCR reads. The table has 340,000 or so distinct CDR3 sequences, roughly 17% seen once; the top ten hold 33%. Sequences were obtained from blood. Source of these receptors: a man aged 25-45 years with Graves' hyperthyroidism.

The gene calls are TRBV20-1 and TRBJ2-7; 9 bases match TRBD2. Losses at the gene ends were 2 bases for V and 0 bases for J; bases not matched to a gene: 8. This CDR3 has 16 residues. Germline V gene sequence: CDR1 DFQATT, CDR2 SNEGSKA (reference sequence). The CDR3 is CSARSVAGDLSYEQYF. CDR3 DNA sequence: TGCAGTGCTAGATCGGTAGCGGGAGACCTCTCCTACGAGCAGTACTTC.

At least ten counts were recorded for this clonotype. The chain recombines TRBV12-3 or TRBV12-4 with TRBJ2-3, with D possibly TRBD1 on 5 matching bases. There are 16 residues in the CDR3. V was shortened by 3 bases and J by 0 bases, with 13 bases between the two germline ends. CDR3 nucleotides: TGTGCCAGCAGTTTTCTCGACAGCACTAGCACAGATACGCAGTATTTT. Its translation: CASSFLDSTSTDTQYF.

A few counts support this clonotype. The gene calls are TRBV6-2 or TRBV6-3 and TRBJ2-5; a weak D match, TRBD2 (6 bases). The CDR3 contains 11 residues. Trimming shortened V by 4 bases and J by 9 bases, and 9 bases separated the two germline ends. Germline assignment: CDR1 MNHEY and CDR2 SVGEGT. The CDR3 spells CASSSPGAQYF. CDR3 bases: TGTGCCAGCAGTTCCCCGGGGGCCCAGTACTTC.

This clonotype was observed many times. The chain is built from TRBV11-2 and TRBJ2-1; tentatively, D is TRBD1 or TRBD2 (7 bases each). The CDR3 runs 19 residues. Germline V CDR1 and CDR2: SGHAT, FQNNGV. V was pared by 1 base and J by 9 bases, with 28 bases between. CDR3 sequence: CASSLVANRGGSSLFEQFF. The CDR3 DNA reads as TGTGCCAGCAGCTTAGTGGCCAACAGGGGCGGGAGTAGTTTGTTTGAGCAGTTCTTC.

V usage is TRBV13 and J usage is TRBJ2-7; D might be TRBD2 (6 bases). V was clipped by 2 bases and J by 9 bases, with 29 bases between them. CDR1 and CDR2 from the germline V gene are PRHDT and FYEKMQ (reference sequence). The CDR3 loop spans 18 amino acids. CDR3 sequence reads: CASSLRSRASDPSFGQYF. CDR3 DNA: TGTGCCAGCAGCTTACGGTCTCGGGCTAGCGACCCTTCCTTCGGGCAGTACTTC.

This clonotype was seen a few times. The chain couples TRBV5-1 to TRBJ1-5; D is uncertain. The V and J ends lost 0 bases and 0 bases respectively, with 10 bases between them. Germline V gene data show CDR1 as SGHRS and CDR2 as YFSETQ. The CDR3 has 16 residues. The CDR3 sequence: CASSLGGGSSNQPQHF. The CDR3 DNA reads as TGCGCCAGCAGCTTGGGCGGAGGGAGTAGCAATCAGCCCCAGCATTTT.

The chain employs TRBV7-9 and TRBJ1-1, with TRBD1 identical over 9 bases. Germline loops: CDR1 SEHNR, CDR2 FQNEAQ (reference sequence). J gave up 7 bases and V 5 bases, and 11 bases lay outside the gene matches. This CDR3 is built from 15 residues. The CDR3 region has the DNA TGTGCCAGCAGCCGTCCGGGACAGGGTCCAGGTGAAGCTTTCTTT. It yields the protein CASSRPGQGPGEAFF.

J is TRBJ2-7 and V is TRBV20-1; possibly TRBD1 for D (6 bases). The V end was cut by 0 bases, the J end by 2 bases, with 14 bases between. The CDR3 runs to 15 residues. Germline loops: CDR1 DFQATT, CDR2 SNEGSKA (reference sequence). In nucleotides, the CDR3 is TGCAGTGCTAGAGATTTTGGCAGGGGAACCTACGAGCAGTACTTC. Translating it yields CSARDFGRGTYEQYF.

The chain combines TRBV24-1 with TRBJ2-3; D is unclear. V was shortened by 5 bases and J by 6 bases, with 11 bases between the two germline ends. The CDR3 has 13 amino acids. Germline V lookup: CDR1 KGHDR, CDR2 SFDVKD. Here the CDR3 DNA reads TGTGCCACCAGTGGTTGGGGTATGGATACGCAGTATTTT. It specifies CATSGWGMDTQYF.

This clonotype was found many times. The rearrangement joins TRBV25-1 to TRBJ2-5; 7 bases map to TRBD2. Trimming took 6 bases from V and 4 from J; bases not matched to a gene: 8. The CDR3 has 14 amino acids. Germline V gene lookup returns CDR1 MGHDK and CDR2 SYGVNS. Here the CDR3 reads CASSEASGIETQYF. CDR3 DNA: TGTGCCAGCAGCGAGGCTAGCGGAATAGAGACCCAGTACTTC.

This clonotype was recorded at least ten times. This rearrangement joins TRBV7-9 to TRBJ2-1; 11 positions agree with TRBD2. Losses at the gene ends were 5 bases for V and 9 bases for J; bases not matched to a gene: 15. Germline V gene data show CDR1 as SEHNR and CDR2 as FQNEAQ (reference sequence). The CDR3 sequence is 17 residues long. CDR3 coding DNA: TGTGCCAGCAGCCTCCGTGGAACTAGCGGGAGTCGGGGTGAGCAGTTCTTC. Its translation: CASSLRGTSGSRGEQFF.

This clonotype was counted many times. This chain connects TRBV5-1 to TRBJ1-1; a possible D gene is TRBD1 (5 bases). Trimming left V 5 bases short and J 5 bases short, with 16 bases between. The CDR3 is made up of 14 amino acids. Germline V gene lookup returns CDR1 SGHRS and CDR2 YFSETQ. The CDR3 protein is CASRKQEDRTEAFF. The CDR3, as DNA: TGCGCCAGCAGAAAACAGGAGGACCGGACTGAAGCTTTCTTT.

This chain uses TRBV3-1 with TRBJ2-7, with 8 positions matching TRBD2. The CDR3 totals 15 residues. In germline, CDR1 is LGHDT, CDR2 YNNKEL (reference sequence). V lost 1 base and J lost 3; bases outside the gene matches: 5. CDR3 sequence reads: CASSQGERERYEQYF. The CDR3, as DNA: TGTGCCAGCAGCCAAGGCGAGCGGGAGCGCTACGAGCAGTACTTC.

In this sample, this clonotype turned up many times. The CDR3 loop is CASSFRPGQGATDTQYF. CDR3 nucleotide sequence: TGCGCCAGCAGCTTCCGACCGGGACAGGGGGCAACAGATACGCAGTATTTT. The J gene is TRBJ2-3, the V gene TRBV5-1; 12 bases align to TRBD1. After removal of 2 bases from V and 3 bases from J, the junction contained 7 bases not matched to a gene. Germline V gives CDR1 SGHRS, CDR2 YFSETQ. The CDR3 spans 17 residues.

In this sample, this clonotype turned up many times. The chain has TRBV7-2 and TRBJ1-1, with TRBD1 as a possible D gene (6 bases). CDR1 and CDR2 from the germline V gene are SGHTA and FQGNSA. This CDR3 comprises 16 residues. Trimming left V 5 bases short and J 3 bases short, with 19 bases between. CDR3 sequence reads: CASSMGLGGRYTEAFF. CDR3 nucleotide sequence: TGTGCCAGCAGCATGGGTCTGGGGGGCAGGTACACTGAAGCTTTCTTT.

In nucleotides, the CDR3 is TGTGCCATCAGTGGTCCGCGATCCCACGAGCAGTACTTC. This gives the protein CAISGPRSHEQYF. The V and J genes are TRBV10-3 and TRBJ2-7; D is unclear. Germline V lookup: CDR1 ENHRY, CDR2 SYGVKD. The CDR3 consists of 13 residues. With 4 bases removed from V and 5 bases from J, the gap between germline ends came to 12 bases.

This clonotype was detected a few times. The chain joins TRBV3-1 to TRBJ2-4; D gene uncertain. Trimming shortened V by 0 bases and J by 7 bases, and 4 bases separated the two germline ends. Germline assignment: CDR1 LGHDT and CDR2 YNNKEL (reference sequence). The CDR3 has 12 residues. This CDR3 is CASSQDRNIQYF. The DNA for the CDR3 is TGTGCCAGCAGCCAAGATCGCAACATTCAGTACTTC.